A selection of T cell receptor beta chains follows, all from one sample in a study of OX40 agonist ivuxolimab in advanced cancers. Measured with immunoSEQ multiplex PCR; TCRdb has only the in-frame clones, and not every one. The repertoire includes tens of thousands of clones, 80% to 90% of them detected once, and approximately 0.36% sits in the top ten. Material: CD4+ or CD8+ T cells sorted from blood, obtained in a trial of the OX40 agonist ivuxolimab. The receptors stem from an adult with an advanced solid tumor such as melanoma, head and neck, liver or kidney cancer. CDR3s include the opening cysteine and the closing phenylalanine or tryptophan. D genes are given only for firm matches. A row's size may be missing; if present it is once, few, many or a size class.

-	TRBJ1-2	TRBV5-4	once	CASSLPGDYGYTF	TGTGCCAGCAGCTTACCCGGCGACTATGGCTACACCTTC
TRBD1	TRBJ2-7	TRBV6-8	once	CASSYPIMDREAYEQYF	TGTGCCAGCAGTTACCCAATAATGGACAGGGAGGCCTACGAGCAGTACTTC
-	TRBJ1-5	TRBV27	-	CASSLAGSNQPQHF	TGTGCCAGCAGTTTGGCAGGCTCGAATCAGCCCCAGCATTTT
TRBD1	TRBJ2-7	TRBV7-8	-	CASSSISRDRGSYEQYF	TGTGCCAGCAGCTCAATATCGAGGGACAGGGGGTCCTACGAGCAGTACTTC
TRBD1	TRBJ1-1	TRBV19	-	CASRPLRDRGNTEAFF	TGTGCCAGTAGGCCCCTCCGGGACAGGGGGAACACTGAAGCTTTCTTT
TRBD2	TRBJ2-2	TRBV28	-	CASTRLAGGPGELFF	TGTGCCAGCACGAGACTAGCGGGGGGTCCCGGGGAGCTGTTTTTT
TRBD2	TRBJ2-7	TRBV19	-	CASSMLAGTYEQYF	TGTGCCAGTAGTATGCTAGCGGGCACCTACGAGCAGTACTTC
-	TRBJ2-5	TRBV13	-	CASSLGEESGATQYF	TGTGCCAGCAGCTTAGGCGAGGAGTCAGGGGCGACCCAGTACTTC
-	TRBJ1-5	TRBV30	-	CAWSVGQGEVWNQPQHF	TGTGCCTGGAGTGTTGGGCAGGGAGAGGTTTGGAATCAGCCCCAGCATTTT
TRBD2	TRBJ2-3	TRBV29-1	-	CSVGTSASTDTQYF	TGCAGCGTTGGGACTAGCGCTAGCACAGATACGCAGTATTTT
TRBD1	TRBJ2-3	TRBV19	-	CASSQQGFADTQYF	TGTGCCAGTAGTCAACAGGGGTTCGCAGATACGCAGTATTTT
-	TRBJ2-5	TRBV11-2	-	CASSLPQETQYF	TGTGCCAGCAGCTTGCCCCAAGAGACCCAGTACTTC
-	TRBJ2-6	TRBV18	-	CASSPQAQTSGANVLTF	TGTGCCAGCTCACCACAAGCACAGACCTCTGGGGCCAACGTCCTGACTTTC
-	TRBJ2-2	TRBV28	-	CASSQTGSTGELFF	TGTGCCAGCAGTCAGACAGGTAGCACCGGGGAGCTGTTTTTT
-	TRBJ1-1	TRBV6-6	-	CASSYSGGNTEAFF	TGTGCCAGCAGCTACTCTGGGGGGAACACTGAAGCTTTCTTT
TRBD2	TRBJ2-1	TRBV6-4	-	CASSRLADYYNEQFF	TGTGCCAGCAGTCGACTAGCGGACTACTACAATGAGCAGTTCTTC
TRBD2	TRBJ2-1	TRBV7-3	-	CASSLVVAGGLNEQFF	TGTGCCAGCAGCCTTGTGGTAGCGGGGGGTCTTAATGAGCAGTTCTTC
TRBD1	TRBJ1-2	TRBV9	-	CASSGGQGPSSSYGYTF	TGTGCCAGCAGCGGTGGACAGGGTCCCTCGTCTTCCTATGGCTACACCTTC
TRBD2	TRBJ2-7	TRBV28	once	CASRTGTSGEQYF	TGTGCCAGCAGAACCGGGACTAGTGGCGAGCAGTACTTC
TRBD1	TRBJ2-5	TRBV5-1	-	CASSSWDRGSGTQYF	TGCGCCAGCAGCTCGTGGGACAGGGGATCGGGGACCCAGTACTTC
-	TRBJ1-5	TRBV6-1	once	CASSEGAVNSNQPQHF	TGTGCCAGCAGTGAAGGCGCAGTTAATAGCAATCAGCCCCAGCATTTT
-	TRBJ1-2	TRBV6-1	-	CASSESLGVGYTF	TGTGCCAGCAGTGAAAGCCTTGGGGTCGGCTACACCTTC
-	TRBJ2-1	TRBV7-7	-	CASSLGSARDNEQFF	TGTGCTAGCAGCTTAGGATCCGCCAGGGACAATGAGCAGTTCTTC
-	TRBJ1-1	TRBV6-5	-	CASSYSNGLVEAFF	TGTGCCAGCAGTTACTCGAACGGCTTGGTTGAAGCTTTCTTT
-	TRBJ1-1	TRBV7-2	-	CASSLGSIWDTEAFF	TGTGCCAGCAGCTTGGGATCGATTTGGGACACTGAAGCTTTCTTT
-	TRBJ2-7	TRBV21-1	-	CASSKARGLRAYEQYF	TGTGCCAGCAGCAAAGCCCGTGGATTACGTGCTTACGAGCAGTACTTC
TRBD1	TRBJ2-7	TRBV4-2	-	CASSQILDRGFPSYEQYF	TGTGCCAGCAGCCAGATACTGGACAGGGGGTTTCCATCCTACGAGCAGTACTTC
TRBD2	TRBJ2-3	TRBV4-3	-	CASSSGLAGGIGTDTQYF	TGCGCCAGCAGTTCAGGGCTAGCGGGGGGGATTGGCACAGATACGCAGTATTTT
TRBD2	TRBJ2-3	TRBV5-4	-	CASSPSGIRTDTQYF	TGTGCCAGCAGCCCTAGCGGGATACGCACAGATACGCAGTATTTT
-	TRBJ1-1	TRBV19	-	CASSRTAEAFF	TGTGCCAGTAGCCGGACGGCTGAAGCTTTCTTT
TRBD1	TRBJ2-2	TRBV5-8	-	CASSFRTGSDTGELFF	TGTGCCAGCAGCTTTCGGACAGGCTCCGACACCGGGGAGCTGTTTTTT
-	TRBJ2-7	TRBV7-2	-	CASSTSGTITEQYF	TGTGCCAGCAGCACATCCGGGACCATAACCGAGCAGTACTTC